This T cell receptor (beta chain) was recorded in a study of cytomegalovirus exposure and HLA in healthy donors. General study findings and limits: Clonal expansion, a later analysis showed, was greater in HLA-associated TCR beta chains than in equally common others.

This clone is a singleton in its sample. Its cognate antigen is unknown. This CDR3 spans 15 amino acids. The germline CDR1 and CDR2 sequences are SGDLS and YYNGEE. Between the trimmed V and J ends, which lost 3 bases and 2 bases, there was a span of 15 bases. Primers: 60 Vbeta forward and 13 Jbeta reverse. Per the authors' pipeline: A later analysis tallied some 84 million unique TCR beta chains, 9.5 million to 14 million of them shared. Assay used: immunoSEQ multiplex PCR; TCRdb lists only in-frame clones, some missing. V, J and clone size were drawn from that table, and D and trimming were deduced from the DNA. The table records approximately 180,000 clones, 81% of them present only once.

The specimen sequenced was PBMCs. V gene TRBV9 combines with J gene TRBJ2-7, with D possibly TRBD1 on 7 matching bases. The clonotype originates from a man younger than 35 in good health and CMV-seronegative. CDR3 region: CASSAAEGAPYEQYF. The CDR3 bases are TGTGCCAGCAGCGCCGCGGAGGGGGCCCCCTACGAGCAGTACTTC.